This record looks at one TCR beta chain sequence and its context. This entry is derived from a study of T cell responses to AZD1222 COVID-19 vaccine. Sequencing was performed with immunoSEQ multiplex PCR; in TCRdb, only in-frame clones are kept and a portion is missing. The data show roughly 67,000 clones, about 88% seen once. The CDR3 length is 14 residues. This clonotype was sampled from an adult in good health. V usage is TRBV21-1 and J usage is TRBJ2-7. TRBV21-1 is a listed pseudogene. This sample comprised peripheral blood, obtained on day 0 of AZD1222 vaccination. CDR3 nucleotide sequence: TGTGCCAGCAGCAAAGGACGGTGCTCCTACGAGCAGTACTTC. This translates into CASSKGRCSYEQYF.